In its sample, the clone carrying this T cell receptor beta chain was seen many times. V lost 0 bases to trimming and J lost 8 bases, with 9 bases between them. The V gene's germline CDR1 is SGHRS and CDR2 YFSETQ. The CDR3 length is 14 residues. This sample was taken from a study of T-cell reconstitution after alpha-beta-depleted transplantation in children. Unique molecular identifiers were incorporated during preparation of the TCRbeta library. TCRdb re-called the PCR reads with MiXCR, one entry per CDR3 protein. The sample consists of some 200,000 distinct CDR3 sequences, about 8.8% of them appearing once.

The TCR was taken from a human donor who donated a stem cell graft to a child with SCID. The rearrangement uses TRBV5-1 and TRBJ1-6; unclear D gene. Sequenced material: PBMCs from the stem cell graft donor, taken from the stem cell graft. The CDR3 nucleotides read TGCGCCAGCAGCTTGGGGATTGGAGATTCACCCCTCCACTTT. This encodes CASSLGIGDSPLHF.